A selection of T cell receptor beta chains follows, all from one sample in a study of shared clonotypes between healthy human individuals. Repertoires were generated with immunoSEQ multiplex PCR, while TCRdb's copy carries only in-frame clones and drops some. The table records around 700,000 clones, approximately 79% of them present only once. Material for sequencing was memory CD4+ T cells sorted from blood. These receptors were taken from a woman in her thirties in good health. Both conserved end residues are part of each CDR3. Fields, in order: V gene, CDR3 protein.

V gene: TRBV5-1; CDR3 protein: CASSLGAGLLTYEQYF
V gene: TRBV29-1; CDR3 protein: CSVDAGATGNTIYF
V gene: TRBV28; CDR3 protein: CASSLELVRREQYF
V gene: TRBV27; CDR3 protein: CASSPRLADSTDTQYF
V gene: TRBV4-1; CDR3 protein: CASSRMTSGSRYEQYF
V gene: TRBV18; CDR3 protein: CASSPKSGERETQYF
V gene: TRBV5-6; CDR3 protein: CASSVDRGVDNYGYTF
V gene: TRBV19; CDR3 protein: CASSPRTVNTEAFF
V gene: TRBV6-5; CDR3 protein: CASSVTSGTYEQYF
V gene: TRBV28; CDR3 protein: CASSIAGGSYNEQFF
V gene: TRBV12-5; CDR3 protein: CASGRGDTEAFF
V gene: TRBV11-2; CDR3 protein: CASSFGQANTEAFF
V gene: TRBV5-1; CDR3 protein: CASSGQVTYEQYF
V gene: TRBV2; CDR3 protein: CASRPGIRWVEQYF
V gene: TRBV29-1; CDR3 protein: CSVGGDNYNEQFF
V gene: TRBV28; CDR3 protein: CASREQGGEGYGYTF
V gene: TRBV7-2; CDR3 protein: CASSLTSGRFDEQFF
V gene: TRBV9; CDR3 protein: CASSETGGEFDEQFF
V gene: TRBV11-2; CDR3 protein: CASSVLAGARVGQYF
V gene: TRBV10-3; CDR3 protein: CAISEEGRYGYTF
V gene: TRBV18; CDR3 protein: CASSPRGVGATNEKLFF
V gene: TRBV7-3; CDR3 protein: CASSLTSPTGGSYEQYF
V gene: TRBV28; CDR3 protein: CASSLNYGYTF
V gene: TRBV14; CDR3 protein: CASSQTRAGTQYF
V gene: TRBV28; CDR3 protein: CASSLWPSTGDNEQFF
V gene: TRBV4-1; CDR3 protein: CASSHSGTSGIDEQFF
V gene: TRBV5-1; CDR3 protein: CASSLDSISYNEQFF
V gene: TRBV5-1; CDR3 protein: CASSLADTSYNEQFF
V gene: TRBV27; CDR3 protein: CASSAPYSGLDTQYF
V gene: TRBV29-1; CDR3 protein: CSVGRNTEAFF
V gene: TRBV29-1; CDR3 protein: CSLTPPAGKNTEAFF
V gene: TRBV5-4; CDR3 protein: CASSQGQGLSFF
V gene: TRBV4-2; CDR3 protein: CASSQEPGDTQYF
V gene: TRBV7-8; CDR3 protein: CASSLVGGSGSVSYNEQFF
V gene: TRBV5-1; CDR3 protein: CASSQTSGRAGELFF
V gene: TRBV5-6; CDR3 protein: CASRAATGGKTQYF
V gene: TRBV2; CDR3 protein: CASLKTGTNQPQHF
V gene: TRBV2; CDR3 protein: CASRTAGGDTQYF
V gene: TRBV7-9; CDR3 protein: CASSSSGGYGYTF